The count of the clone carrying this T cell receptor beta chain is one. What it binds is not known. The CDR3 extends over 14 amino acids. V lost 2 bases to trimming and J lost 6 bases, with 10 bases between them. Germline loops: CDR1 MNHEY, CDR2 SVGAGI. The data belong to a study of cytomegalovirus exposure and HLA in healthy donors. Overall study: Early release data held 80 million to 100 million unique TCRs from HLA-typed donors.

Study findings and constraints: TCR beta sequences reportedly predicted the HLA-A and HLA-B alleles of most subjects accurately. DRB1 had the most TCR associations and HLA-C the fewest, a later analysis found, with rates varying by HLA locus.

The PCR contained 60 Vbeta and 13 Jbeta primers. Clones were read by immunoSEQ multiplex PCR, and TCRdb kept only the in-frame ones, dropping some. The table lists over 120,000 clones, roughly 71% of them singletons. The source material was PBMCs. This TCR came from a man aged 30 to 45 in good health and CMV-seronegative. The V and J genes are TRBV6-5 and TRBJ1-4, with D uncertain. The CDR3 bases are TGTGCCAGCAGTTACGGTAGTTTGGATGAAAAACTGTTTTTT. As protein: CASSYGSLDEKLFF.